The rows below give T cell receptor beta chains drawn from one sample of a study of blood T cell repertoires in COVID-19. The table came from immunoSEQ multiplex PCR; TCRdb's copy has only in-frame clones and leaves some out. This table holds about 120,000 clones, roughly 89% found once. Sequencing used peripheral blood. These receptors were collected from a human donor with acute or convalescent COVID-19. The donor label of this sample is uncertain. Each CDR3 is given without its conserved first and last residue. The D gene is left open where the match is weak.

V	J	D	CDR3
TRBV11-3	TRBJ2-1	-	ASSLNPQGVSGANEQF
TRBV9	TRBJ2-7	-	ASSPQTGSYEQY
TRBV7-8	TRBJ2-3	TRBD2	ASSSRGVAGGDTQY
TRBV6-4	TRBJ2-7	-	ASSDPGAVPYEQY
TRBV2	TRBJ2-3	TRBD2	ASQWTGGAGDTQY
TRBV9	TRBJ2-3	-	ASSPRQGTDTQY
TRBV19	TRBJ2-7	-	ASSRETRSYEQY
TRBV28	TRBJ1-2	TRBD1	ASSTPGQGKGYT
TRBV12-3/TRBV12-4	TRBJ1-1	-	ASSYTANTEAF
TRBV5-1	TRBJ2-7	TRBD1	ASSSDTGTGTEQY
TRBV9	TRBJ1-2	TRBD1	ASSATLTGPINYGYT
TRBV7-2	TRBJ2-7	-	ASSLTRLSYEQY
TRBV6-2/TRBV6-3	TRBJ2-5	TRBD2	ASSYTGTSFETQY
TRBV5-1	TRBJ2-7	-	ASSLSGGAPGGEQY
TRBV7-9	TRBJ1-4	-	ASSRGSSEKLF
TRBV12-3/TRBV12-4	TRBJ2-4	-	ASSTPEGKGY
TRBV5-4	TRBJ2-1	-	ASSLGGSDEQF
TRBV3-1/TRBV3-2	TRBJ2-5	TRBD2	ASTQGLASGMGETQY
TRBV30	TRBJ2-7	TRBD1	AWSVGQGYEQY
TRBV3-1/TRBV3-2	TRBJ2-2	-	ASSPVAQGLTGELF
TRBV19	TRBJ1-4	TRBD1	ASNQGARVEKLF
TRBV30	TRBJ2-1	TRBD2	ACTETSVRGEQF
TRBV28	TRBJ1-2	TRBD1	ASRSTGLSGYT
TRBV27	TRBJ1-2	-	ASSSGGVSHYGYT
TRBV29-1	TRBJ1-4	TRBD1	SVSEGAQYEKLF
TRBV3-1/TRBV3-2	TRBJ2-5	TRBD2	ASSRTSGGAPETQY
TRBV6-1	TRBJ2-3	-	ASSERRSGDTQY
TRBV27	TRBJ1-1	-	ASSLRGRGNTEAF
TRBV28	TRBJ2-5	TRBD2	ASGGGQETQY
TRBV19	TRBJ2-7	-	ASSNPRYEQY
TRBV28	TRBJ2-7	TRBD2	ASGTSGSLYEQY
TRBV5-4	TRBJ2-5	TRBD2	ASSLAGTSGRETQY
TRBV9	TRBJ2-1	-	ASSAVGLDYNEQF
TRBV28	TRBJ2-7	-	ASSLRGYEQY
TRBV19	TRBJ2-3	TRBD2	ASSMGGKDTQY
TRBV9	TRBJ2-7	-	ASSPSPLGEQY
TRBV6-6	TRBJ1-1	TRBD1	ASSPLLTGGRTEAF
TRBV19	TRBJ2-7	TRBD1	ASSIDGTGVYEQY
TRBV6-1	TRBJ2-1	TRBD1	ASSEPGGNEQF
TRBV7-3	TRBJ1-5	-	ASSLRAQPQH
TRBV2	TRBJ2-1	TRBD2	ASSPPLGGSGRVYEQF
TRBV15	TRBJ1-2	TRBD1	ATSRGLGQGASGYT